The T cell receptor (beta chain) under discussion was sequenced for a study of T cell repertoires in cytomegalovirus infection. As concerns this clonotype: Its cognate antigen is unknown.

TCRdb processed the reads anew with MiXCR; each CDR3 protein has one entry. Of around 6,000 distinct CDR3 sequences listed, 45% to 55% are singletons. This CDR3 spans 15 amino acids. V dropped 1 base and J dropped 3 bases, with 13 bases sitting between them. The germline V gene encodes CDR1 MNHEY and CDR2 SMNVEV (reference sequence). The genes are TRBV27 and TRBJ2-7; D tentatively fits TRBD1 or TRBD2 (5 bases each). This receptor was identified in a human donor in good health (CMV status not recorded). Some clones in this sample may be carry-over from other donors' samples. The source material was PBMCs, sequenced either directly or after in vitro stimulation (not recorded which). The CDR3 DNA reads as TGTGCCAGCAGTTTATTCGGGGCAGCTGGCTACGAGCAGTACTTC. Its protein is CASSLFGAAGYEQYF.